This TCR beta chain was captured in a study of OX40 agonist ivuxolimab in advanced cancers. Across the study: The study enrolled dose-escalation patients with hepatocellular carcinoma, melanoma, renal cell or head and neck cancer. Study observations and caveats: In a subset of nonresponders, normalized T-cell clonal expansion was also low.

Trimming shortened V by 1 base and J by 6 bases, and 10 bases separated the two germline ends. CDR1 SGHTA and CDR2 FQGNSA come from the germline V gene. The CDR3 consists of 13 residues. As regards this clone: The antigen remains unidentified.

Data came from immunoSEQ multiplex PCR; TCRdb stores just in-frame clones and leaves some out. Of tens of thousands of clones detected, 75% to 95% appear once; the ten largest clones hold 2% to 3%. The starting material was CD4+ or CD8+ T cells sorted from blood, obtained in a trial of the OX40 agonist ivuxolimab. The chain is built from TRBV7-2 and TRBJ2-7, with D unresolved. The receptor was isolated from an adult with an advanced solid tumor such as melanoma, head and neck, liver or kidney cancer. The CDR3 reads CASSLDRLSEQYF. The DNA of the CDR3 is TGTGCCAGCAGCTTAGACCGACTCTCCGAGCAGTACTTC.